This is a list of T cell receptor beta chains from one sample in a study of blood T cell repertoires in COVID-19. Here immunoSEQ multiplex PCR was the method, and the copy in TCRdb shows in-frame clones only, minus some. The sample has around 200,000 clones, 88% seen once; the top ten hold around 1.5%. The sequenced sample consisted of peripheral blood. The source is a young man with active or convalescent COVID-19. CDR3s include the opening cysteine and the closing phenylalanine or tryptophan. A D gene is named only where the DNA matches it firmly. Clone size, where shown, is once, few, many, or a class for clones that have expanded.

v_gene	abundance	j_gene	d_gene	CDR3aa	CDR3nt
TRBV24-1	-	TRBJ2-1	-	CATSDRGLYNEQFF	TGTGCCACCAGTGATCGGGGGTTGTACAATGAGCAGTTCTTC
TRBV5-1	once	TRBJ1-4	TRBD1	CASRTGGATNEKLFF	TGCGCCAGTAGAACAGGGGGGGCAACTAATGAAAAACTGTTTTTT
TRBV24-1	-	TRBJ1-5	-	CATSDPSGWPQHF	TGTGCCACCAGTGACCCTAGCGGATGGCCCCAGCATTTT
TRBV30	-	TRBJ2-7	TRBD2	CAWRTGTSAYEQYF	TGTGCCTGGAGAACCGGGACTAGCGCCTACGAGCAGTACTTC
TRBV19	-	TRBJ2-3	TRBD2	CASSARTSGTDTQYF	TGTGCCAGTAGTGCCAGGACTAGCGGCACAGATACGCAGTATTTT
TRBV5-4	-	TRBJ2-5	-	CASSLEGVGETQYF	TGTGCCAGCAGCTTGGAAGGGGTCGGGGAGACCCAGTACTTC
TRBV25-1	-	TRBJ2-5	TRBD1	CASSESLSGQGRETQYF	TGTGCCAGCAGTGAATCTCTGTCGGGACAGGGAAGAGAGACCCAGTACTTC
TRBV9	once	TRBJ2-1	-	CASSYGGKPYNEQFF	TGTGCCAGCAGCTACGGCGGGAAACCCTACAATGAGCAGTTCTTC
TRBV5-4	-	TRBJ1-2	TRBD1	CASSLAGTGSYGYTF	TGTGCCAGCAGCTTGGCCGGGACAGGGAGCTATGGCTACACCTTC
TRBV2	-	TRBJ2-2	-	CASSDTSVTGELFF	TGTGCCAGCAGTGACACTAGTGTCACCGGGGAGCTGTTTTTT
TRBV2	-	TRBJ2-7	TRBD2	CASRVIAGGPNEQYF	TGTGCCAGCAGGGTCATAGCGGGAGGGCCTAACGAGCAGTACTTC